A single sample is the source of the 10 T cell receptor beta chains below, sequenced in a study of T-cell memory formation after mild COVID-19. Via MiXCR, TCRdb re-called the 5' RACE reads, giving one row per CDR3 protein. The sample yields more than 400,000 distinct CDR3 sequences, over 15% seen once. Material: PBMCs or a T cell subset sorted from them (not recorded which). The receptors shown here come from an adult woman who had mild COVID-19 (a few samples of this study predate the infection). Cell type and time point are not known.

This clonotype was recorded a few times. The chain links TRBV7-9 to TRBJ1-1; TRBD1 might be the D (5 bases). Looked up from germline, CDR1 is SEHNR and CDR2 is FQNEAQ (reference sequence). The CDR3 runs to 10 residues. The CDR3 region is CIPGGTEAFF. The CDR3 nucleotides read TGTATCCCGGGGGGGACTGAAGCTTTCTTT.

A few counts support this clonotype. V and J are TRBV12-3 or TRBV12-4 and TRBJ2-7; the match to TRBD2 covers 8 bases. This CDR3 spans 14 amino acids. V was clipped by 8 bases and J by 9 bases; unmatched bases: 15. CDR3 sequence (DNA): TGTGCCAGCCGAGCGGGGGCATCTCTACGAGGGCAGTACTTC. This translates into CASRAGASLRGQYF.

This clonotype came up a few times. CDR3 sequence reads: CASSLSRTSGREGQYF. The CDR3 nucleotides are TGCGCCAGCAGCTTATCAAGGACTAGCGGGAGAGAAGGGCAGTACTTC. The rearrangement uses TRBV5-1 and TRBJ2-7; 13 nucleotides align to TRBD2. Germline trimming cut 2 bases from V and 9 bases from J; bases unmatched to any gene: 11. Germline V gene data show CDR1 as SGHRS and CDR2 as YFSETQ. The CDR3 covers 16 residues.

The genes are TRBV20-1 and TRBJ2-7; possible D gene TRBD1, 5 bases. Germline V gives CDR1 DFQATT, CDR2 SNEGSKA (reference sequence). CDR3 size: 14 residues. Trimming pared 6 bases from V and 1 base from J, leaving 16 bases between. The CDR3 loop reads CSAKKDIGSYEQYF. The CDR3 DNA follows: TGCAGTGCCAAAAAGGACATCGGGTCCTACGAGCAGTACTTC.

This clonotype occurred a few times. The chain uses TRBV12-3 or TRBV12-4 and TRBJ2-2, with 7 bases fitting TRBD1. CDR3 length: 14 amino acids. The V and J ends lost 6 bases and 2 bases, in that order; junction bases with no gene match: 3. The CDR3 is CASRQGRNTGELFF. DNA for the CDR3: TGTGCCAGCAGACAGGGGCGAAACACCGGGGAGCTGTTTTTT.

The chain recombines TRBV7-8 with TRBJ1-1, with D unresolved. CDR3 length: 16 amino acids. The V end lost 0 bases, the J end lost 4 bases, and 15 bases lay between the germline ends. Per the germline V gene, CDR1 is SGHVS and CDR2 is FQNEAQ. CDR3 DNA sequence: TGTGCCAGCAGCTTAGCGCATGGCAGGATGGGCACTGAAGCTTTCTTT. This sequence encodes CASSLAHGRMGTEAFF. Complete variable domain (other parts from reference TRBV7-8 and TRBJ1-1): GAGVSQSPRYKVAKRGQDVALRCDPISGHVSLFWYQQALGQGPEFLTYFQNEAQLDKSGLPSDRFFAERPEGSVSTLKIQRTQQEDSAVYLCASSLAHGRMGTEAFFGQGTRLTVV.

The V and J genes are TRBV12-3 or TRBV12-4 and TRBJ2-1; tentative D call: TRBD2 (6 bases). V was trimmed by 6 bases and J by 2 bases, leaving 14 bases between them. The CDR3 extends over 15 amino acids. CDR3 region: CASSNRLVPYNEQFF. In DNA form, the CDR3 reads TGTGCCAGCAGCAATCGACTAGTACCCTACAATGAGCAGTTCTTC.

This clonotype has a count of ten or more. The V call is TRBV5-1, the J call TRBJ2-1; TRBD1 aligns across 8 bases. Per the germline V gene, CDR1 is SGHRS and CDR2 is YFSETQ. V was pared by 0 bases and J by 5 bases, with 7 bases of the junction left unmatched. This CDR3 is 16 amino acids long. In DNA form, the CDR3 reads TGCGCCAGCAGCTTGGGGGGGACAGGTCACAACAATGAGCAGTTCTTC. It is translated as CASSLGGTGHNNEQFF.

This clonotype was observed a few times. The chain uses TRBV29-1 and TRBJ2-7; no definite D call. Germline lookup yields CDR1 SQVTM and CDR2 ANQGSEA. V was clipped by 5 bases and J by 0 bases, with 5 bases between them. The CDR3 is 11 residues long. The CDR3 nucleotides read TGCAGCGTTATGATCTCCTACGAGCAGTACTTC. Its protein is CSVMISYEQYF.

Only a few counts were recorded for this clonotype. The CDR3 nucleotides are TGTGCCAGCAGCGTAGAGGGAGGGTTTGACAATGAGCAGTTCTTC. It encodes CASSVEGGFDNEQFF. The chain carries TRBV9 and TRBJ2-1; TRBD2 matches 7 bases. CDR1 is SGDLS and CDR2 is YYNGEE in the germline V gene. V dropped 0 bases and J dropped 5; count of bases not matched to a gene: 5. This CDR3 has 15 amino acids.